This TCR beta chain was sequenced in a study of blood T cells in healthy people across ages. Findings and limits, study-wide: Getting older went along with TCR beta diversity per million T cells dropping roughly linearly.

Points on this clonotype: Its matching antigen is unknown.

Donation came from healthy Caucasian individuals in Russia who were aged 6 to 90. CDR1 and CDR2 (germline): SGHRS, YFSETQ. The CDR3 covers 15 residues. Trimming cost V 4 bases and J 3 bases, with 14 bases left between them. A second PCR of about 6 to 11 cycles used a sample-barcoded 5' primer and a J-beta primer mix. Researchers report that a template-switch adaptor with 12 random nucleotides tagged each cDNA molecule. A minimum of 3 million CDR3-containing paired-end reads was obtained for each sample. TCRdb analysed the 5' RACE reads with MiXCR anew, one entry per CDR3 protein. The data hold about 1 million distinct CDR3 sequences, with under 55% observed a single time.

The chain recombines TRBV5-1 with TRBJ2-1; tentatively, D is TRBD2 (6 bases). This TCR came from a woman aged 55-70 years in good health. The sequencing sample was made of blood. CDR3 loop: CASSPGRGYYNEQFF. For the CDR3, the DNA is TGCGCCAGCAGCCCGGGGCGGGGATACTACAATGAGCAGTTCTTC.